Given below is one TCR beta chain in context. Its antigen is unknown. Donors comprised only Caucasian adults living in Nashville, Tennessee. The data belong to a study of shared clonotypes between healthy human individuals. Study-wide background: Contributing individuals were two females and three males aged 18 to 49. Regarding the study as a whole: The represented genetic and exposure-history diversity was limited by the small number of donors.

Samples underwent the assay at deep level. This table comes from immunoSEQ multiplex PCR, and its TCRdb copy is limited to in-frame clones, with some not included. The data show under 2.5 million clones, about 90% seen once. V gave up 0 bases and J gave up 0 bases, with 17 bases separating them. CDR3 length: 18 amino acids. Germline assignment: CDR1 SGHDN and CDR2 FVKESK. V usage is TRBV14 and J usage is TRBJ1-2; maybe TRBD1 (5 bases). This sequence originates from a man between 18 and 35 years old in good health. Some clones in this sample may be carry-over from other donors' samples. The source material was naive CD4+ T cells from PBMCs. The subset denotes: CD45RA+ positively selected. Written as DNA, the CDR3 is TGTGCCAGCAGCCAAGATCGGGGGGGGAGCAGAGCTAACTATGGCTACACCTTC. Residues: CASSQDRGGSRANYGYTF. Full variable domain (remainder filled in from reference TRBV14 and TRBJ1-2): EAGVTQFPSHSVIEKGQTVTLRCDPISGHDNLYWYRRVMGKEIKFLLHFVKESKQDESGMPNNRFLAERTGGTYSTLKVQPAELEDSGVYFCASSQDRGGSRANYGYTFGSGTRLTVV.